The 6 T cell receptor beta chains below come from one sample, sequenced in a study of graft-versus-host responses after intestinal transplantation. The table came from immunoSEQ multiplex PCR; TCRdb's copy has only in-frame clones and leaves some out. The sample gives about 38,000 clones, 75% to 90% of which show up once; 3% to 4% is in the top ten. The source material was PBMCs, sampled about 1,000 days after transplant. Every receptor here comes from a human patient who received an intestinal transplant, so some T cells may come from the graft donor.

This chain uses TRBV7-3 with TRBJ1-1; 9 bases align to TRBD1. The germline gives CDR1 SGHTA, CDR2 FQGTGA. Trimming cost V 3 bases and J 5 bases; bases outside gene matches: 7. The length of the CDR3 is 15 residues. CDR3 protein: CASSLATGGVTEAFF. CDR3 nucleotides: TGTGCCAGCAGCTTGGCAACAGGGGGCGTGACTGAAGCTTTCTTT.

This chain uses TRBV7-9 with TRBJ1-5; TRBD1 agrees at 10 bases. The CDR3 runs 17 residues. Trimming took 5 bases from V and 1 from J; bases not matched to a gene: 8. Germline CDR1 SEHNR, CDR2 FQNEAQ (reference sequence). In DNA, the CDR3 is TGTGCCAGCAGCATTGGAATGGGACAGGGGAGCAATCAGCCCCAGCATTTT. Amino acid sequence: CASSIGMGQGSNQPQHF. Drawing the rest from reference TRBV7-9 and TRBJ1-5, the complete variable domain is DTGVSQNPRHKITKRGQNVTFRCDPISEHNRLYWYRQTLGQGPEFLTYFQNEAQLEKSRLLSDRFSAERPKGSFSTLEIQRTEQGDSAMYLCASSIGMGQGSNQPQHFGDGTRLSIL.

The V gene is TRBV6-1, the J gene TRBJ2-2, with 7 bases aligning to TRBD1. This CDR3 contains 13 residues. Per the germline V gene, CDR1 is MNHNS and CDR2 is SASEGT. Trimming at V came to 4 bases and at J to 4 bases, leaving 0 bases not matched to a gene. CDR3 residues: CASSGQGTGELFF. The CDR3 nucleotides read TGTGCCAGCAGTGGACAGGGCACCGGGGAGCTGTTTTTT.

V usage is TRBV7-2 and J usage is TRBJ1-6; maybe TRBD1 (5 bases). V was shortened by 4 bases and J by 7 bases, with 17 bases between the two germline ends. This CDR3 has 16 amino acids. Per germline, CDR1 SGHTA and CDR2 FQGNSA. CDR3 residues: CASSSGTIFENSPLHF. As DNA, the CDR3 is TGTGCCAGCAGCTCCGGGACCATCTTCGAAAATTCACCCCTCCACTTT.

V and J are TRBV30 and TRBJ1-6; D unclear. The CDR3 consists of 14 residues. Trimming took off 2 bases at V and 7 bases at J, with 12 bases between the two ends. Germline loops: CDR1 GTSNPN, CDR2 SVGIG (reference sequence). The CDR3 sequence: CAWSPLTGNSPLHF. CDR3 sequence (DNA): TGTGCCTGGAGTCCCCTGACGGGAAATTCACCCCTCCACTTT.

V and J are TRBV7-8 and TRBJ2-3; 11 bases fit TRBD2. Germline CDR1 is SGHVS and CDR2 is FQNEAQ. The V and J ends lost 3 bases and 1 base, in that order; junction bases with no gene match: 9. The CDR3 runs 18 residues. The CDR3 protein is CASSFGPSLAGGTDTQYF. Here the CDR3 DNA reads TGTGCCAGCAGCTTCGGCCCTTCACTAGCGGGGGGCACAGATACGCAGTATTTT.